Listed below are T cell receptor beta chains from one sample, sequenced in a study of blood T cell repertoires in COVID-19. Produced via immunoSEQ multiplex PCR; TCRdb's table is partial and in-frame only. The repertoire holds 35,000 to 50,000 clones, with roughly 87% as singletons. The source material was peripheral blood. The receptors were sampled from a man aged 60-69 years with active COVID-19. Each CDR3 is given with its conserved first and last residue. Fields, in order: J gene, V gene, D gene, clone size, CDR3 DNA, CDR3 protein. D genes are given only for firm matches. Some rows mark clone size as missing; the rest say once, few, many or name a class of expanded clone.

>TRBJ1-2|TRBV6-5|.|.
TGTGCCACGACAGGAACCCAATATGGCTACACCTTC
CATTGTQYGYTF
>TRBJ1-6|TRBV7-8|TRBD1|.
TGTGCCAGCAGCTTTGGACAGGGCCGTAATTCACCCCTCCACTTT
CASSFGQGRNSPLHF
>TRBJ1-1|TRBV5-1|TRBD1|.
TGCGCCAGCAGCCAACAGGGGGCGGATACTGAAGCTTTCTTT
CASSQQGADTEAFF
>TRBJ2-6|TRBV5-4|TRBD1|once
TGTGCCAGCAGCTTGGCAGGGGGCTTCTCTGGGGCCAACGTCCTGACTTTC
CASSLAGGFSGANVLTF
>TRBJ2-7|TRBV7-8|.|.
TGTGCCAGCAGCCCCTCGGGCAGGGCGAGCTCCTACGAGCAGTACTTC
CASSPSGRASSYEQYF
>TRBJ1-1|TRBV5-1|.|.
TGCGCCAGCAGCCTAACTTTTAGGAACACTGAAGCTTTCTTT
CASSLTFRNTEAFF
>TRBJ2-7|TRBV25-1|.|.
TGTGCCAGCAGTTCCCACAGGGGGGGTTACGAGCAGTACTTC
CASSSHRGGYEQYF
>TRBJ1-6|TRBV27|.|.
TGTGCCAGCAGTTGGAGTAGCTCCTATAATTCACCCCTCCACTTT
CASSWSSSYNSPLHF
>TRBJ1-6|TRBV7-3|.|.
TGTGCCAGCAGCTTGCAATTTGGGGAGGCGGATTCACCCCTCCACTTT
CASSLQFGEADSPLHF
>TRBJ2-5|TRBV3-1/TRBV3-2|TRBD2|.
TGTGCCAGCAGCCCGGGACTAGCGGGAGTCTGGCGAGAGGAGACCCAGTACTTC
CASSPGLAGVWREETQYF
>TRBJ1-5|TRBV5-3|TRBD1|.
TGTGCCAGAAGCTACCTCCGGGACAGGGAAGGCAATCAGCCCCAGCATTTT
CARSYLRDREGNQPQHF
>TRBJ2-1|TRBV27|.|.
TGTGCCAGCAGTTTATTCCAGGGTTCCTACAATGAGCAGTTCTTC
CASSLFQGSYNEQFF
>TRBJ1-1|TRBV3-1/TRBV3-2|TRBD1|many
TGTGCCAGCAGCCAAGGAGGGACAGGGAGTCTTTTCGTATCTGAAGCTTTCTTT
CASSQGGTGSLFVSEAFF
>TRBJ2-5|TRBV29-1|TRBD2|once
TGCAGCGTTGAGGGTAGCGGGTGGGAAGAGACCCAGTACTTC
CSVEGSGWEETQYF
>TRBJ1-4|TRBV4-3|TRBD1|once
TGCGCCAGCAGCCAGGACAGGGCAACTAATGAAAAACTGTTTTTT
CASSQDRATNEKLFF
>TRBJ2-2|TRBV19|.|.
TGTGCCAGTACTCTCAGCGCTATGAACACCGGGGAGCTGTTTTTT
CASTLSAMNTGELFF
>TRBJ2-7|TRBV7-9|TRBD1|.
TGTGCCAGCAGCTCGGACAGGGAGGTCCACGAGCAGTACTTC
CASSSDREVHEQYF
>TRBJ2-1|TRBV19|.|.
TGTGCCAGTAGTATGGCCGCGGAATACAATGAGCAGTTCTTC
CASSMAAEYNEQFF
>TRBJ2-1|TRBV5-1|.|once
TGCGCCAGCAGCTTGTCTCCGGGCGGGGAACAGTTCTTC
CASSLSPGGEQFF
>TRBJ2-1|TRBV28|.|.
TGTGCCAGCATCGGAGGGGCCTTGAACAATGAGCAGTTCTTC
CASIGGALNNEQFF
>TRBJ1-5|TRBV2|.|many
TGTGCCAGCAGTGATTCGGGAAATAGCAATCAGCCCCAGCATTTT
CASSDSGNSNQPQHF
>TRBJ2-3|TRBV7-9|.|.
TGTGCCAGCAGCCCGTACCGACAGGAGCGGCAGTATTTT
CASSPYRQERQYF
>TRBJ1-1|TRBV7-2|TRBD1|.
TGTGCCAGCAGCCACCGGACAGGGGGCGACACTGAAGCTTTCTTT
CASSHRTGGDTEAFF
>TRBJ2-5|TRBV19|TRBD1|.
TGTGCCAGTAGTTCAACCGGGACAGTGGGGGAGACCCAGTACTTC
CASSSTGTVGETQYF